This entry features one T cell receptor (beta chain) sequence. The antigen remains undetermined. Germline CDR1 is MNHEY and CDR2 is SVGAGI. V was pared by 6 bases and J by 5 bases, with 13 bases between. This CDR3 comprises 13 residues. This sample was included in a study of T-cell memory formation after mild COVID-19. TCRdb processed the 5' RACE reads anew with MiXCR; each CDR3 protein has one entry. The sample lists 470,000 or so distinct CDR3 sequences, roughly 23% seen once, with around 12% in the top ten. Study outcomes and limitations: For contracting clones, CD4+ ones sat mainly in CM and EM, CD8+ in EMRA. Later expanders leaned toward CD4+, whereas clones contracting from day 15 to 85 were balanced CD4/CD8.

The sample comprised PBMCs or a T cell subset sorted from them (not recorded which). The sequence derives from an adult woman who had mild COVID-19 (a few samples of this study predate the infection). Cell type and time point are not known. The chain employs TRBV6-5 and TRBJ1-2; D uncertain. This CDR3 is CASRTRAGYGYTF. The CDR3 region has the DNA TGTGCCAGCAGAACTCGAGCGGGTTATGGCTACACCTTC.